This TCR beta chain was sequenced in a study of blood T cell repertoires in COVID-19. The V end was cut by 4 bases, the J end by 5 bases, with 18 bases between. The germline V gene encodes CDR1 SGHRS and CDR2 YFSETQ. The CDR3 loop spans 15 amino acids. Here immunoSEQ multiplex PCR was the method, and the copy in TCRdb shows in-frame clones only, minus some. The sample lists fewer than 250,000 clones, more than 70% seen once, with approximately 7.4% in the top ten. Recruits, aged roughly 18 to 95 years, lived in about two dozen US areas. Self-reported history from a screening survey and questionnaire set each donor's cohort.

The sequenced sample consisted of PBMCs or T cells enriched from blood (not recorded which). The rearrangement uses TRBV5-1 and TRBJ2-5; D may be TRBD2 (6 bases). This sequence was found in a woman in her 40s with acute COVID-19. The CDR3 is CASSRSTSIRETQYF. In DNA, the CDR3 is TGCGCCAGCAGCAGGTCTACTAGCATTCGGGAGACCCAGTACTTC.